This T cell receptor (beta chain) came from a study of T cell responses to AZD1222 COVID-19 vaccine. Per germline, CDR1 LNHDA and CDR2 SQIVND (reference sequence). CDR3 length: 15 residues. Between the trimmed V and J ends, which lost 5 bases and 0 bases, there was a span of 13 bases. This table comes from immunoSEQ multiplex PCR, and its TCRdb copy is limited to in-frame clones, with some not included. The table lists 100,000 to 140,000 clones, 87% of them singletons. The sequencing used peripheral blood, collected 28 days after the second AZD1222 dose. The rearrangement joins TRBV19 to TRBJ1-1; D might be TRBD1 (6 bases). The receptor comes from an adult who received the AZD1222 COVID-19 vaccine. The CDR3 loop is CASSFSTGMNTEAFF. CDR3 sequence (DNA): TGTGCCAGTAGTTTCTCGACAGGTATGAACACTGAAGCTTTCTTT.